This T cell receptor beta chain was recovered during a study of neurological immune-mediated disorders. Study-wide findings and caveats: The greatest TCR clonal expansion occurred in HTLV-1-associated myelopathy and the least in multiple sclerosis, which fell below healthy controls.

The CDR3 loop spans 15 amino acids. CDR1 SGHRS and CDR2 YFSETQ come from the germline V gene. V was pared by 3 bases and J by 2 bases, with 12 bases between. The authors produced cDNA by 5'RACE using 10-nucleotide random UMIs. Each sequencing run yielded over 170 million TCR-beta sequences from 15-18 subjects. One entry per CDR3 protein results from TCRdb running MiXCR on the 5' RACE reads. The sample holds approximately 30,000 distinct CDR3 sequences, roughly 13% seen once. This clonotype was counted many times. Its antigen is currently unknown. As to time point: technical triplicate 2. CD4+ or CD8+ T cells, 1 million per library, were used for sorted libraries.

The chain has TRBV5-1 and TRBJ2-1; no reliable D call. This receptor was obtained from a female donor with HTLV-1-associated myelopathy (HAM/TSP). Sequenced sample: CD4+ T cells from blood. CDR3 residues: CASSSQPGAYNEQFF. For the CDR3, the DNA is TGCGCCAGCAGCTCACAGCCTGGGGCCTACAATGAGCAGTTCTTC.